This T cell receptor beta chain was found in a study of shared clonotypes between healthy human individuals. Study-wide background: Per donor, CD8 memory used one plate, CD8 naive used two, CD4 memory used three and CD4 naive used three.

General study points: Clonotypes that were shared across four donors made up about 4.5% of naive CD4 clonotypes.

Details on this clone: As yet, its antigen is unknown.

The junction had 5 bases not matched to a gene; V was cut back by 0 bases and J by 2 bases. This CDR3 comprises 16 residues. Germline assignment: CDR1 SGDLS and CDR2 YYNGEE. Deep was the level used in running the assay. The repertoire was sequenced with immunoSEQ multiplex PCR; TCRdb's copy has only in-frame clones and lacks some. In the table there are 2 million to 2.5 million clones, 90% to 95% of which are singletons. Healthy and HIV-negative, the adult donors had no recent acute infections or vaccinations. This TCR derives from a young man in good health. The rearrangement joins TRBV9 to TRBJ2-5; the match to TRBD2 covers 9 bases. The sample comprised naive CD4+ T cells sorted from blood. Sample subset: CD45RA+ positively selected. The CDR3 DNA is TGTGCCAGCAGCGTAGCCCAAGCGGGGGGACAAGAGACCCAGTACTTC. Translated: CASSVAQAGGQETQYF.